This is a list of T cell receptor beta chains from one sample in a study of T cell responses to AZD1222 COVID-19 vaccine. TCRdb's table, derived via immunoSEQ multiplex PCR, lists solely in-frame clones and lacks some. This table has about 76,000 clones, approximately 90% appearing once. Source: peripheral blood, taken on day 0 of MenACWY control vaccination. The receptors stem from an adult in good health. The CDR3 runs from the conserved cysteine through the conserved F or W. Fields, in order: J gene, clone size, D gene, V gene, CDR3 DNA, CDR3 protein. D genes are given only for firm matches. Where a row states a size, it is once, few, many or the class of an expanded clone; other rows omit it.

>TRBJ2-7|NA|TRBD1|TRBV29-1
TGCAGCGTGATGAATAGGGGGCAAACCTCCTACGAGCAGTACTTC
CSVMNRGQTSYEQYF
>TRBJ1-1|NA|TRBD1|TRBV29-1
TGCAGCGTCCGGCGGACAGGGCGAGAAACTGAAGCTTTCTTT
CSVRRTGRETEAFF
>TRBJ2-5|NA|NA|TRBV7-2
TGTGCCAGCAGCTTAGCGCTCCACGCGGAGACCCAGTACTTC
CASSLALHAETQYF
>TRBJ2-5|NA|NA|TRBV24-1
TGTGCCACCAGCTCGCCAGGACGGACCCAGTACTTC
CATSSPGRTQYF
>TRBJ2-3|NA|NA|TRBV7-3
TGTGCCAGCAGCTCCAGCCCAGATACGCAGTATTTT
CASSSSPDTQYF
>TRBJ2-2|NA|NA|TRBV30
TGTGCCTGGAAAGGCCCGAACACCGGGGAGCTGTTTTTT
CAWKGPNTGELFF
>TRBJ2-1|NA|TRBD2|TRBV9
TGTGCCAGCAGCGGGACTAGCGGGTCCTACAATGAGCAGTTCTTC
CASSGTSGSYNEQFF
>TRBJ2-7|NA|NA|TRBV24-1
TGTGCCACCAGTGCTGGGACGGGACCCGAGCAGTACTTC
CATSAGTGPEQYF
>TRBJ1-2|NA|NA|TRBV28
TGTGCCAGCACGTGGGGGCGAAGGAACTATGGCTACACCTTC
CASTWGRRNYGYTF
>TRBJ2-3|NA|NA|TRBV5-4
TGTGCCAGCAGCTTGTTTATGGTTACTGGAACAGATACGCAGTATTTT
CASSLFMVTGTDTQYF
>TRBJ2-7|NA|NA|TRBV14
TGTGCCAGCAGCCAAGCTGTTTTTACGGCCGGATCCTACGAGCAGTACTTC
CASSQAVFTAGSYEQYF
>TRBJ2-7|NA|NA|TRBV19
TGTGCCAGTAGTATAGTAGGTTTAGTGTACTTC
CASSIVGLVYF
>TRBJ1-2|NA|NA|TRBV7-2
TGTGCCAGCAGCTTATGGGGGAATGGCTACACCTTC
CASSLWGNGYTF
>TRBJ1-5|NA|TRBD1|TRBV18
TGTGCCAGCTCACCAGGTCAGGGGGCGAATCAGCCCCAGCATTTT
CASSPGQGANQPQHF
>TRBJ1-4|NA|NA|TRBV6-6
TGTGCCAGCAGTTACTCGAGAAGGGCGGAAAAACTGTTTTTT
CASSYSRRAEKLFF
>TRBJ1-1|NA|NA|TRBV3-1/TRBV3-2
TGTGCCAGCAGCCAAGGGCAGCCGGCAGCTTTCTTT
CASSQGQPAAFF
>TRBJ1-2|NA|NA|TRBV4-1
TGCGCCAGCAGCCAAGGCCTTACAGGGAACTATGGCTACACCTTC
CASSQGLTGNYGYTF
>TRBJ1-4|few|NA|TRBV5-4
TGTGCCAGCAGCTTACAGGCTAATGAAAAACTGTTTTTT
CASSLQANEKLFF
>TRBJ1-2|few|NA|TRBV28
TGTGCCAGCAGCCCCTCCACAGGAGGTGGCTACACCTTC
CASSPSTGGGYTF
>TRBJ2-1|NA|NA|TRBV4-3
TGCGCCAGCAGCCAAGGGCTCTACAATGAGCAGTTCTTC
CASSQGLYNEQFF
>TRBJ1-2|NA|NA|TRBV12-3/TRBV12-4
TGTGCCAGCAGTTTTGAAGGGGCCTATGGCTACACCTTC
CASSFEGAYGYTF
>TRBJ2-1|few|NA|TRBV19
TGTGCCAGTAGTATGAGGGACACACTTTTTGATGAGCAGTTCTTC
CASSMRDTLFDEQFF
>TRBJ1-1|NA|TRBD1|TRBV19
TGTGCCAGTAGTAGTGAACAGGGGGTCATGAACACTGAAGCTTTCTTT
CASSSEQGVMNTEAFF
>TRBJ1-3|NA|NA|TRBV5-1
TGCGCCAGCAGCTTGGCGACAGGCAACACCATATATTTT
CASSLATGNTIYF
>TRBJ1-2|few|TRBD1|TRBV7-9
TGTGCCAGCAGCCTTCGGACAGGGGAGGTTGGTGGCTACACCTTC
CASSLRTGEVGGYTF
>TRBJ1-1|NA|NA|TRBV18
TGTGCCAGCTCACCCGAGGGAGGCGAAGCTTTCTTT
CASSPEGGEAFF
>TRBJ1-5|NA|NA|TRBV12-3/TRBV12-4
TGTGCCAGCAGTTTCGTAGGGACTCAGCCCCAGCATTTT
CASSFVGTQPQHF
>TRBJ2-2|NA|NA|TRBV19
TGTGCCACCCAACCAGGGGCCACCGGGGAGCTGTTTTTT
CATQPGATGELFF
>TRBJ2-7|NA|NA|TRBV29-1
TGCAGCGTTGATTCCGGGAGCGAGCAGTACTTC
CSVDSGSEQYF
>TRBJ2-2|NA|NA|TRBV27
TGTGCCAGCAGTTTTCTTAGGGGGGGCGGGGAGCTGTTTTTT
CASSFLRGGGELFF
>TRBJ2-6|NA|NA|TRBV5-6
TGTGCCAGCAACTCGCCTGGGGCCAACGTCCTGACTTTC
CASNSPGANVLTF
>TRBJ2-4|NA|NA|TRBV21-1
TGTGCCAGCAGCAAAGCGGGACAGGGGGAGATTGGGCCCAAAAACATTCAGTACTTC
CASSKAGQGEIGPKNIQYF
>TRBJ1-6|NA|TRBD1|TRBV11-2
TGTGCCAGCAGCCCTACCCTGGACAGGGGCTCACCCCTCCACTTT
CASSPTLDRGSPLHF
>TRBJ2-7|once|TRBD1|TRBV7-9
TGTGCCAGCAGTCCGACAGGGGTCGAGCAGTACTTC
CASSPTGVEQYF
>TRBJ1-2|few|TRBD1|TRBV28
TGTGCCACCCAGCCGGGACAGCGTCTTGGCTACACCTTC
CATQPGQRLGYTF
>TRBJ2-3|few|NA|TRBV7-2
TGTGCCAGCAGCTTAGAAACCGGGTCCTGGGTAGATACGCAGTATTTT
CASSLETGSWVDTQYF
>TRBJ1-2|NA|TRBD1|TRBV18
TGTGCCAGCTCACTACAGGGGGCAGCTAACTATGGCTACACCTTC
CASSLQGAANYGYTF
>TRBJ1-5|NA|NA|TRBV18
TGTGCCAGCTCAGCCCAGGATAGCAATCAGCCCCAGCATTTT
CASSAQDSNQPQHF
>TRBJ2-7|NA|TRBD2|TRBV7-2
TGTGCCAGCAGCTTAGTCGGGGGGTCCCACGAGCAGTACTTC
CASSLVGGSHEQYF
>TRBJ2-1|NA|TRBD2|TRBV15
TGTGCCACCAGCAGGGCTACTAGCGGGAGGGCTGAGCAGTTCTTC
CATSRATSGRAEQFF
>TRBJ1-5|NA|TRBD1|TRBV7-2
TGTGCCAGCAGCTTAAGTACAGGGGATCAGCCCCAGCATTTT
CASSLSTGDQPQHF
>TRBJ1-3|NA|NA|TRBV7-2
TGTGCCAGCAAGGGGCTCTCTGGAAACACCATATATTTT
CASKGLSGNTIYF
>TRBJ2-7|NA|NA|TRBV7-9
TGTGCCAGCAGCTTAGCCCCTGACCCAAGCAGAAACTTC
CASSLAPDPSRNF
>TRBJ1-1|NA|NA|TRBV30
TGTGCCTGGGACCCTCGGGGCACTGAAGCTTTCTTT
CAWDPRGTEAFF
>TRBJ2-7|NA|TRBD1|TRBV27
TGTGCCAGCAGAGAAGAGGGCCCGAGGACAGGGCATTACGAGCAGTACTTC
CASREEGPRTGHYEQYF
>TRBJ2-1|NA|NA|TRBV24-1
TGTGCCACCAGTGACCGTTTTAGCAATGAGCAGTTCTTC
CATSDRFSNEQFF
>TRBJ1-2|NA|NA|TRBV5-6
TGTGCCAGCAGCTTGGGAGGGTATGGCTACACCTTC
CASSLGGYGYTF
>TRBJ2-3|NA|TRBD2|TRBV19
TGTGCCAGTAAGACTAGCGGGAGGAGGATGCCAGATACGCAGTATTTT
CASKTSGRRMPDTQYF
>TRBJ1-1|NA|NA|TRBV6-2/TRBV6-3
TGTGCCAGCAGTTACTTCGGGAACACTGAAGCTTTCTTT
CASSYFGNTEAFF
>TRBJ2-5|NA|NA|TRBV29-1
TGCAGCGTTATCTTAGTGGGGGAGACCCAGTACTTC
CSVILVGETQYF
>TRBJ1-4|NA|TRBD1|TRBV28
TGTGCCAGCACCCTCCAGGGGGGGTATAATGAAAAACTGTTTTTT
CASTLQGGYNEKLFF
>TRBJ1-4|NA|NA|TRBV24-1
TGTGCCACCAGTGACAAGGGAGCAACTAATGAAAAACTGTTTTTT
CATSDKGATNEKLFF
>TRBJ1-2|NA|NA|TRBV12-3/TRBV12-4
TGTGCCAGCAGCCGTACTCCCGTGGACTACACCTTC
CASSRTPVDYTF